The 32 T cell receptor beta chains presented below share a single source sample, sequenced in a study of blood T cell repertoires in COVID-19. Profiling relied on immunoSEQ multiplex PCR, and the TCRdb table lists in-frame clones only, not all of them. This sample has under 350,000 clones, with around 86% found just once. The source material was PBMCs or T cells enriched from blood (not recorded which). The receptors were gathered from a woman aged 18-29 years who had recovered from COVID-19.

The chain uses TRBV12-3 or TRBV12-4 and TRBJ1-3; no reliable D call. The CDR3 contains 13 residues. The V and J ends lost 3 bases and 3 bases respectively, with 6 bases between them. As DNA, the CDR3 is TGTGCCAGCAGTTTTAGCAGTGGAAACACCATATATTTT. Residues: CASSFSSGNTIYF.

The genes are TRBV30 and TRBJ1-4, with D maybe TRBD1 (5 bases). From germline, CDR1 is GTSNPN and CDR2 SVGIG (reference sequence). The V gene lost 2 bases and the J gene lost 7 bases, with 14 bases spanning the gap. The CDR3 runs 14 residues. CDR3 in amino acids: CAWSFGGLGEKLFF. CDR3 DNA sequence: TGTGCCTGGAGTTTCGGGGGACTTGGTGAAAAACTGTTTTTT.

The chain joins TRBV7-8 to TRBJ1-2, with 9 positions matching TRBD1. The J segment lost 7 bases and the V segment lost 2 bases, leaving 5 bases of the junction unmatched. The CDR3 has 14 residues. CDR1 is SGHVS, CDR2 FQNEAQ, per germline. Here the CDR3 reads CASSLNTGGGGYTF. The CDR3 bases are TGTGCCAGCAGCTTAAATACAGGGGGCGGTGGCTACACCTTC.

The V call is TRBV28, the J call TRBJ1-4; the match to TRBD1 covers 12 bases. The CDR3 runs to 14 residues. V gave up 8 bases and J gave up 6 bases; unmatched junction bases: 4. Germline CDR1 reads MDHEN; CDR2 reads SYDVKM. CDR3 in DNA: TGTGCCAGCCTCGGGACAGGGGGCGATGAAAAACTGTTTTTT. Its protein is CASLGTGGDEKLFF.

The chain has TRBV19 and TRBJ1-2; 7 bases agree with TRBD1. Germline V lookup: CDR1 LNHDA, CDR2 SQIVND (reference sequence). The junction had 8 bases not matched to a gene; V was cut back by 2 bases and J by 2 bases. This CDR3 is built from 16 residues. The CDR3 reads CASSISPADRNYGYTF. The CDR3 DNA follows: TGTGCCAGTAGTATATCCCCAGCGGACAGGAACTATGGCTACACCTTC.

The V gene is TRBV14, the J gene TRBJ2-5; tentatively, D is TRBD1 (5 bases). The germline V gene has CDR1 SGHDN and CDR2 FVKESK. The V gene lost 4 bases and the J gene lost 0 bases, with 18 bases spanning the gap. This CDR3 has 17 residues. CDR3 in DNA: TGTGCCAGCAGCCCCCAACCAGGGTACAGAAACCAAGAGACCCAGTACTTC. Residues: CASSPQPGYRNQETQYF.

The chain is built from TRBV2 and TRBJ2-1, with D unresolved. Deletions cut 2 bases from V and 6 bases from J, with 8 bases between. The CDR3 extends over 13 amino acids. Per the germline V gene, CDR1 is SNHLY and CDR2 is FYNNEI. The CDR3 sequence: CASSELLANEQFF. The CDR3 nucleotides read TGTGCCAGCAGTGAATTGTTAGCCAATGAGCAGTTCTTC.

V is TRBV3-1 (or the pseudogene TRBV3-2) and J is TRBJ2-3; 8 bases agree with TRBD1. CDR1 is LGHDT, CDR2 YNNKEL, per germline (reference sequence). Trimming removed 4 bases from V and 1 base from J; junction bases left unmatched: 7. The CDR3 covers 16 residues. The CDR3 region is CASSLGQGYGTDTQYF. The CDR3 DNA is TGTGCCAGCAGCCTAGGACAGGGATACGGCACAGATACGCAGTATTTT.

This rearrangement joins TRBV7-8 to TRBJ2-1, with 9 positions matching TRBD2. Looked up from germline, CDR1 is SGHVS and CDR2 is FQNEAQ. With 5 bases clipped from V and 8 bases from J, the junction kept 13 bases outside the gene matches. The CDR3 sequence is 16 residues long. The CDR3 sequence is CASSPRGAGGWYEQFF. The CDR3 DNA sequence: TGTGCCAGCAGCCCCAGAGGAGCGGGAGGATGGTATGAGCAGTTCTTC. Full variable domain (rest looked up from reference TRBV7-8 and TRBJ2-1): GAGVSQSPRYKVAKRGQDVALRCDPISGHVSLFWYQQALGQGPEFLTYFQNEAQLDKSGLPSDRFFAERPEGSVSTLKIQRTQQEDSAVYLCASSPRGAGGWYEQFFGPGTRLTVL.

The chain uses TRBV3-1 (or the pseudogene TRBV3-2) and TRBJ2-7; TRBD2 aligns across 10 bases. V trimming: 2 bases; J trimming: 2 bases; junction bases outside the gene matches: 9. Per the germline V gene, CDR1 is LGHDT and CDR2 is YNNKEL (reference sequence). This CDR3 has 17 amino acids. CDR3 residues: CASSQPLAGALTYEQYF. DNA for the CDR3: TGTGCCAGCAGCCAACCTCTAGCGGGGGCCTTAACCTACGAGCAGTACTTC.

As concerns this clone: The sample holds other DNA sequences that translate to the same CDR3. The J gene is TRBJ1-2, the V gene TRBV18, with TRBD1 matching 7 bases. Trimming cost V 3 bases and J 2 bases; bases outside gene matches: 0. The germline CDR1 and CDR2 sequences are KGHSH and LQKENI. The CDR3 runs to 13 residues. The CDR3 loop reads CASSPDRNYGYTF. CDR3 nucleotides: TGTGCCAGCTCACCGGACAGGAACTATGGCTACACCTTC.

The chain has TRBV2 and TRBJ2-6; D perhaps matches TRBD1 (5 bases). Trimming pared 11 bases from V and 0 bases from J, leaving 17 bases between. This CDR3 has 16 amino acids. Looked up from germline, CDR1 is SNHLY and CDR2 is FYNNEI. Here the CDR3 reads CAGWTTILSGANVLTF. Written as DNA, the CDR3 is TGTGCCGGGTGGACAACCATACTCTCTGGGGCCAACGTCCTGACTTTC.

The V call is TRBV9, the J call TRBJ2-1, with TRBD2 matching 16 bases. Germline CDR1 reads SGDLS; CDR2 reads YYNGEE. The length of the CDR3 is 16 residues. Trimming removed 0 bases from V and 10 bases from J; junction bases left unmatched: 4. CDR3 residues: CASSVDGTSGGEEQFF. CDR3 bases: TGTGCCAGCAGCGTAGACGGGACTAGCGGGGGGGAGGAGCAGTTCTTC.

This chain links TRBV19 with TRBJ1-2; no clear D. V lost 7 bases and J lost 2, with 17 bases in between. The V gene's germline CDR1 is LNHDA and CDR2 SQIVND (reference sequence). The CDR3 has 15 amino acids. In nucleotides, the CDR3 is TGTGCCAGTAAGGTGGGTCGAAGACTCAACTATGGCTACACCTTC. It is translated as CASKVGRRLNYGYTF.

The CDR3 reads CASSLTGQANYGYTF. CDR3 sequence (DNA): TGTGCCAGCAGCTTAACGGGACAGGCTAACTATGGCTACACCTTC. V gene TRBV11-2 combines with J gene TRBJ1-2, with 8 bases matching TRBD1. This CDR3 has 15 amino acids. V gave up 2 bases and J gave up 0 bases; unmatched junction bases: 2. Germline V gene data show CDR1 as SGHAT and CDR2 as FQNNGV.

This clone was recorded once. The J gene is TRBJ2-7, the V gene TRBV7-9; 8 nucleotides match TRBD1. V shed 4 bases, J shed 3 bases, and the junction held 2 bases outside the gene matches. The CDR3 has 13 amino acids. Germline V gene data show CDR1 as SEHNR and CDR2 as FQNEAQ (reference sequence). The CDR3 region has the DNA TGTGCCAGCAGCTGGACAGGGATCTACGAGCAGTACTTC. This gives the protein CASSWTGIYEQYF.

This clone turned up a few times. This chain joins TRBV3-1 (or the pseudogene TRBV3-2) and TRBJ2-7; tentative D call: TRBD1 (6 bases). The CDR3 is 14 amino acids. The germline gives CDR1 LGHDT, CDR2 YNNKEL (reference sequence). The V gene lost 1 base and the J gene lost 2 bases, with 9 bases spanning the gap. As DNA, the CDR3 is TGTGCCAGCAGCCAAGCGACAGGACCCTACGAGCAGTACTTC. This gives the protein CASSQATGPYEQYF.

This chain joins TRBV9 and TRBJ1-2; TRBD1 matches 8 bases. V was pared by 5 bases and J by 4 bases, with 7 bases of the junction left unmatched. Germline CDR1 reads SGDLS; CDR2 reads YYNGEE. The CDR3 consists of 14 residues. CDR3 coding DNA: TGTGCCAGCAGTACGGGACAGGATTCCTATGGCTACACCTTC. As protein: CASSTGQDSYGYTF.

The rearrangement uses TRBV18 and TRBJ2-7, with D possibly TRBD1 on 5 matching bases. CDR3 length: 12 residues. Germline V gives CDR1 KGHSH, CDR2 LQKENI. Trimming removed 0 bases from V and 7 bases from J, with 7 bases in between. CDR3 residues: CASSPPNREQYF. The CDR3 bases are TGTGCCAGCTCACCACCGAACAGGGAGCAGTACTTC.

This sequence joins TRBV9 and TRBJ2-7; 7 bases align to TRBD2. From germline, CDR1 is SGDLS and CDR2 YYNGEE. This CDR3 has 16 amino acids. The V segment lost 4 bases and the J segment 3 bases; nucleotides outside the gene matches: 13. CDR3: CASSPPPASGHYEQYF. CDR3 sequence (DNA): TGTGCCAGCAGCCCACCCCCGGCTAGCGGTCACTACGAGCAGTACTTC. Full variable domain (outside the CDR3, taken from reference TRBV9 and TRBJ2-7): DSGVTQTPKHLITATGQRVTLRCSPRSGDLSVYWYQQSLDQGLQFLIQYYNGEERAKGNILERFSAQQFPDLHSELNLSSLELGDSALYFCASSPPPASGHYEQYFGPGTRLTVT.

The V call is TRBV9, the J call TRBJ1-4, with no clear D. Germline CDR1 is SGDLS and CDR2 is YYNGEE. This CDR3 has 16 amino acids. V was trimmed by 0 bases and J by 3 bases, leaving 12 bases between them. CDR3 protein: CASSVATGSANEKLFF. The DNA of the CDR3 is TGTGCCAGCAGCGTAGCTACGGGGAGTGCTAATGAAAAACTGTTTTTT.

The V call is TRBV30, the J call TRBJ1-3; a weak D match, TRBD1 (6 bases). The CDR3 consists of 13 residues. Trimming took 8 bases from V and 3 from J, leaving 14 bases between them. Germline CDR1 is GTSNPN and CDR2 is SVGIG (reference sequence). The CDR3 DNA reads as TGTGCCGGGGCAGGGGCGAATGGAAACACCATATATTTT. This translates into CAGAGANGNTIYF.

The chain is built from TRBV7-9 and TRBJ2-3; 7 bases are shared with TRBD2. The CDR3 contains 17 residues. CDR1 is SEHNR and CDR2 is FQNEAQ in the germline V gene (reference sequence). The junction had 13 bases not matched to a gene; V was cut back by 5 bases and J by 2 bases. The CDR3 sequence: CASSPHLLASSTDTQYF. The CDR3 region has the DNA TGTGCCAGCAGCCCCCACTTACTAGCGTCTTCCACAGATACGCAGTATTTT.

This clone was counted once. This sequence joins TRBV10-1 and TRBJ2-7; 8 positions match TRBD2. Germline trimming cut 3 bases from V and 0 bases from J; bases unmatched to any gene: 4. CDR1 is WNHNN, CDR2 SYGVQD, per germline (reference sequence). CDR3 length equals 15 residues. CDR3 sequence: CASSEKRGSSYEQYF. The DNA of the CDR3 is TGCGCCAGCAGTGAAAAGCGGGGGAGCTCCTACGAGCAGTACTTC.

The chain employs TRBV19 and TRBJ2-2; 7 nucleotides agree with TRBD1. There are 17 residues in the CDR3. The germline V gene has CDR1 LNHDA and CDR2 SQIVND (reference sequence). Trimming cost V 5 bases and J 2 bases; bases outside gene matches: 11. The CDR3 DNA sequence: TGTGCCAGTAGTCTCCGCCCCGCAGGGGGTAACACCGGGGAGCTGTTTTTT. Translation: CASSLRPAGGNTGELFF.

V is TRBV6-5 and J is TRBJ1-1; the D gene is possibly TRBD1 (6 bases). The CDR3 consists of 15 residues. Trimming cost V 8 bases and J 5 bases, with 21 bases left between them. Germline V gene data show CDR1 as MNHEY and CDR2 as SVGAGI. This CDR3 is CASGSRGARGTEAFF. The CDR3 DNA sequence: TGTGCCAGCGGTAGTCGAGGGGCGAGGGGGACTGAAGCTTTCTTT.

This clone appeared a single time. This chain links TRBV21-1 with TRBJ2-1; no check of the table's D call, TRBD2, against the DNA was made. TRBV21-1 is a pseudogene. This CDR3 is built from 18 residues. The CDR3 loop reads CASSKAPLNSGSGNEQFF. The CDR3 nucleotides are TGTGCCAGCAGCAAAGCGCCTTTAAATAGCGGGAGTGGCAATGAGCAGTTCTTC.

In DNA, the CDR3 is TGTGCCACCCAGGTGGCTAGCGGGACCTACAATGAGCAGTTCTTC. Its translation: CATQVASGTYNEQFF. This rearrangement joins TRBV2 to TRBJ2-1, with 9 bases that match TRBD2. The CDR3 extends over 15 amino acids. V shed 10 bases and J 2 bases; nucleotides not matched to a gene: 9. Germline-derived CDR1 and CDR2 are SNHLY and FYNNEI.

This chain uses TRBV7-9 with TRBJ2-7, with 7 bases that match TRBD2. From germline, CDR1 is SEHNR and CDR2 FQNEAQ (reference sequence). The J segment lost 2 bases and the V segment lost 1 base, leaving 2 bases of the junction unmatched. The CDR3 extends over 14 amino acids. In nucleotides, the CDR3 is TGTGCCAGCAGCTTAGACCTAGCGGCCTACGAGCAGTACTTC. As protein: CASSLDLAAYEQYF.

V and J are TRBV6-2 or TRBV6-3 and TRBJ2-2; TRBD1 is a possible D gene (6 bases). CDR3 length: 16 amino acids. The V end was cut by 6 bases, the J end by 3 bases, with 17 bases between. Germline V CDR1 and CDR2: MNHEY, SVGEGT. This CDR3 is CASSRRKRTDTGELFF. The CDR3 DNA follows: TGTGCCAGCAGCCGACGAAAAAGGACAGACACCGGGGAGCTGTTTTTT.

J is TRBJ2-3 and V is TRBV28; 10 bases align to TRBD2. This CDR3 is 18 amino acids long. V was pared by 0 bases and J by 3 bases, with 9 bases of the junction left unmatched. Germline V gene sequence: CDR1 MDHEN, CDR2 SYDVKM. The DNA of the CDR3 is TGTGCCAGCAGTTTATGGTCAGGCTCTAGCGGGAGTACAGATACGCAGTATTTT. As protein: CASSLWSGSSGSTDTQYF.

The chain uses TRBV7-2 and TRBJ1-1; tentative D call: TRBD1 (6 bases). Looked up from germline, CDR1 is SGHTA and CDR2 is FQGNSA. This CDR3 spans 15 amino acids. Trimming shortened V by 6 bases and J by 5 bases, and 19 bases separated the two germline ends. CDR3 sequence: CASSMVGGSGTEAFF. The CDR3 bases are TGTGCCAGCAGTATGGTAGGGGGAAGTGGGACTGAAGCTTTCTTT. Based on the CDR3 plus reference TRBV7-2 and TRBJ1-1, the full variable domain is GAGVSQSPSNKVTEKGKDVELRCDPISGHTALYWYRQSLGQGLEFLIYFQGNSAPDKSGLPSDRFSAERTGGSVSTLTIQRTQQEDSAVYLCASSMVGGSGTEAFFGQGTRLTVV.